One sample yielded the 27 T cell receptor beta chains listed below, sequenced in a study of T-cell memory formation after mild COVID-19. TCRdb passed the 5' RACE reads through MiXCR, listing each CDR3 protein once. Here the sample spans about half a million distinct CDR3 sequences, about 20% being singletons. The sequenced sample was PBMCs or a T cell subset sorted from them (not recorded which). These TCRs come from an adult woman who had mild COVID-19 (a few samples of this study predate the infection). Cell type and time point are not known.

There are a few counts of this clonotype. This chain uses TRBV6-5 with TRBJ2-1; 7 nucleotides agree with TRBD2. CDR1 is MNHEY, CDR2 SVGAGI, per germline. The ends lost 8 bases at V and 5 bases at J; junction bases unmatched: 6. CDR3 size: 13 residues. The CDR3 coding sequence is TGTGCCAGCTCCCGGGCGGGAGACAATGAGCAGTTCTTC. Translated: CASSRAGDNEQFF.

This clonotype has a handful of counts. The CDR3 protein is CASSQERESSYEQYF. In DNA form, the CDR3 reads TGCGCCAGCAGCCAAGAGCGGGAGAGCTCCTACGAGCAGTACTTC. The genes are TRBV4-1 and TRBJ2-7, with 7 bases lining up with TRBD2. With 0 bases clipped from V and 0 bases from J, the junction kept 2 bases outside the gene matches. Germline V gives CDR1 MGHRA, CDR2 YSYEKL. The CDR3 has 15 amino acids.

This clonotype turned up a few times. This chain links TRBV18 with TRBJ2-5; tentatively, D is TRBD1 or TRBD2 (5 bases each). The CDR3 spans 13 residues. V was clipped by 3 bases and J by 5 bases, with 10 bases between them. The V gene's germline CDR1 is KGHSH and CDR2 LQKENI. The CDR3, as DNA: TGTGCCAGCTCACCGTCATGGGGGGAGACCCAGTACTTC. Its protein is CASSPSWGETQYF.

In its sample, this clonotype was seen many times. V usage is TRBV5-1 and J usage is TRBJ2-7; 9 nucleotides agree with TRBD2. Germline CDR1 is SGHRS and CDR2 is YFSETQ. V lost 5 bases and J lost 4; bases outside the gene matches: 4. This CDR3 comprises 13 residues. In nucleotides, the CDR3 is TGCGCCAGCAGAGCTAGCGGGGAGTACGAGCAGTACTTC. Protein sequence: CASRASGEYEQYF.

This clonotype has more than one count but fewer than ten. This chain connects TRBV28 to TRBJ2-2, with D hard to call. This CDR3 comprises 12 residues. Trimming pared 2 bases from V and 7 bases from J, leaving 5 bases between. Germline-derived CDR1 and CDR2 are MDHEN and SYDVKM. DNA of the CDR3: TGTGCCAGCAGTTTACCTGGCGGGGAGCTGTTTTTT. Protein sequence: CASSLPGGELFF.

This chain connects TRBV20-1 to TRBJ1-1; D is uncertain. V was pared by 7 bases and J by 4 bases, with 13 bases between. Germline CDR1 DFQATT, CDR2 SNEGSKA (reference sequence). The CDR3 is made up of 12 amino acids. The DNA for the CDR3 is TGCAGTGGCACATGGGGAAGCACTGAAGCTTTCTTT. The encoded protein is CSGTWGSTEAFF.

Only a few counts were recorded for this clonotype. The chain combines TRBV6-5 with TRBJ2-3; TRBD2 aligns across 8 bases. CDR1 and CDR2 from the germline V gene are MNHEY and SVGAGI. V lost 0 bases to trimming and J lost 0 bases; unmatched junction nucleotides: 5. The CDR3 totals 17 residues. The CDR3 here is CASSYSSAGDSTDTQYF. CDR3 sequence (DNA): TGTGCCAGCAGTTACTCGTCAGCGGGGGATAGCACAGATACGCAGTATTTT.

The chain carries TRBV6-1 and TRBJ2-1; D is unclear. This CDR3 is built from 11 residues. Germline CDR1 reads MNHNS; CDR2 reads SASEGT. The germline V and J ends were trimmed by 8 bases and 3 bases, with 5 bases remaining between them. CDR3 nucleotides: TGTGCCAGCCACAGCTACAATGAGCAGTTCTTC. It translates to CASHSYNEQFF.

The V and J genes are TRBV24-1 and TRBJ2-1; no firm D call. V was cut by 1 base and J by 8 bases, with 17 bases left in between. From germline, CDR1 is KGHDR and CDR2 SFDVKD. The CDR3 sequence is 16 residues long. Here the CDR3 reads CATSDFATPLGDEQFF. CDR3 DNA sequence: TGTGCCACCAGTGATTTCGCGACCCCTCTTGGCGATGAGCAGTTCTTC.

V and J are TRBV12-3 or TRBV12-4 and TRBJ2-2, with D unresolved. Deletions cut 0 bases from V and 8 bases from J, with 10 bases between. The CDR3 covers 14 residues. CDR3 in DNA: TGTGCCAGCAGTTTAGCGCATCGACGGGGGGAGCTGTTTTTT. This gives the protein CASSLAHRRGELFF.

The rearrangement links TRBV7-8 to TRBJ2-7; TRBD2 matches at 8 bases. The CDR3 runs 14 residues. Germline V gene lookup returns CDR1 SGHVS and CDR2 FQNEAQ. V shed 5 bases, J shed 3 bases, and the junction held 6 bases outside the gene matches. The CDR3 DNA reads TGTGCCAGCAGCCCGATTACTAGCGGCTACGAGCAGTACTTC. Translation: CASSPITSGYEQYF.

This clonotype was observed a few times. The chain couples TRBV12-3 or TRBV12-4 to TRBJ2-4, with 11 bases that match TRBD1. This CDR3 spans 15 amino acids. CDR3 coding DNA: TGTGCGAGGACAGGGGGCCTCTTTGGCAAAAACATTCAGTACTTC. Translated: CARTGGLFGKNIQYF.

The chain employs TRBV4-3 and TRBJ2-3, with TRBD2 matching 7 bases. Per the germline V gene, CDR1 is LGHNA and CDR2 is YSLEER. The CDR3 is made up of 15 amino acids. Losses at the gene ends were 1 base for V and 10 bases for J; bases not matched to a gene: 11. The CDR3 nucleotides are TGCGCCAGCAGCCAAGGTTTGGCCGAGACTAGCCCGCAGTATTTT. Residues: CASSQGLAETSPQYF.

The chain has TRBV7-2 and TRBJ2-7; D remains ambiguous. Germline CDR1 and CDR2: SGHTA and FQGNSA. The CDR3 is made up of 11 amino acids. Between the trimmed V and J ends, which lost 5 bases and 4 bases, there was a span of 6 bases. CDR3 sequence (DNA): TGTGCCAGCAGCCCCAAGTACGAGCAGTACTTC. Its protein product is CASSPKYEQYF.

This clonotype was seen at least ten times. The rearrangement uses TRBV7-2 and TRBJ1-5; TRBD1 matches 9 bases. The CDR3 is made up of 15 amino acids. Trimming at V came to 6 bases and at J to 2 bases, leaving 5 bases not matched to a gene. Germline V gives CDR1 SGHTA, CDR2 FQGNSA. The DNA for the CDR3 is TGTGCCAGCAGTCTGGACAGGGGTCGCAATCAGCCCCAGCATTTT. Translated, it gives CASSLDRGRNQPQHF.

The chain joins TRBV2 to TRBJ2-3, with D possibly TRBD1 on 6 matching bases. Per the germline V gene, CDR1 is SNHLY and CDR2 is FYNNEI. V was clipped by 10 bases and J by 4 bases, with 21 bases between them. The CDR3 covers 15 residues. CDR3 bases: TGTGCCACCCCTGTGGGGGCGTCGGGCGCAGATACGCAGTATTTT. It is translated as CATPVGASGADTQYF.

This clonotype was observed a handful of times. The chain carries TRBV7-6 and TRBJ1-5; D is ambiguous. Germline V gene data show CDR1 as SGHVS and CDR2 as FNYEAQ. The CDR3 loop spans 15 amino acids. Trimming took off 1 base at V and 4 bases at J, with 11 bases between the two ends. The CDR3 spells CASSLDDTDNQPQHF. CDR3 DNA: TGTGCCAGCAGCTTAGATGACACTGATAATCAGCCCCAGCATTTT.

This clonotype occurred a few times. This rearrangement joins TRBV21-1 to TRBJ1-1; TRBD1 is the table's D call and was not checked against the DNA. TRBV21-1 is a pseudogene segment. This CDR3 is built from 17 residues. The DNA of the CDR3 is TGTGCCAGCAGCACTGACCCCCCGGGACGGATGAACACTGAAGCTTTCTTT. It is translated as CASSTDPPGRMNTEAFF.

CDR3 in amino acids: CASSLGHRAEAFF. CDR3 DNA sequence: TGTGCCAGCAGTTTGGGACATCGGGCTGAAGCTTTCTTT. The chain links TRBV12-3 or TRBV12-4 to TRBJ1-1; D possibly corresponds to TRBD1 (6 bases). Trimming pared 3 bases from V and 6 bases from J, leaving 11 bases between. The CDR3 sequence is 13 residues long.

The CDR3: CSARDSGAGELFF. DNA for the CDR3: TGCAGTGCTAGAGATTCGGGGGCCGGGGAGCTGTTTTTT. This chain links TRBV20-1 with TRBJ2-2; D possibly corresponds to TRBD2 (6 bases). Germline CDR1 DFQATT, CDR2 SNEGSKA (reference sequence). Trimming removed 0 bases at V and 6 bases at J, with 8 bases between. The CDR3 runs to 13 residues.

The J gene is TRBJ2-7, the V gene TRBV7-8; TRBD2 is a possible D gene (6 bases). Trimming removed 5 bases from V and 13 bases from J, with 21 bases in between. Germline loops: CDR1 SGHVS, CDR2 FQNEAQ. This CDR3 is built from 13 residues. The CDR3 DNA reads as TGTGCCAGCAGCCATAGCGGCCCAGGAATTGAATACTTC. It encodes CASSHSGPGIEYF. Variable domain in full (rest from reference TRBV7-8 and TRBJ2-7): GAGVSQSPRYKVAKRGQDVALRCDPISGHVSLFWYQQALGQGPEFLTYFQNEAQLDKSGLPSDRFFAERPEGSVSTLKIQRTQQEDSAVYLCASSHSGPGIEYFGPGTRLTVT.

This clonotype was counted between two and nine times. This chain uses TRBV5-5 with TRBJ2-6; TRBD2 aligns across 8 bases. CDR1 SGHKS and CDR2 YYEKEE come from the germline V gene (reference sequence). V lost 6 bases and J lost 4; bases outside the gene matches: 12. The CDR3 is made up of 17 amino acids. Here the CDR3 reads CASTYREQRGGANVLTF. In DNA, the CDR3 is TGTGCCAGCACCTACCGTGAACAGCGGGGGGGGGCCAACGTCCTGACTTTC.

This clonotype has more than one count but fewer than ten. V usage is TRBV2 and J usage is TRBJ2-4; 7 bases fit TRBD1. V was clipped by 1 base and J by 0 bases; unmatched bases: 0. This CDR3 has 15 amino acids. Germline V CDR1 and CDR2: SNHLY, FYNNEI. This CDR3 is CASSEDRGAKNIQYF. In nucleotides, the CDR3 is TGTGCCAGCAGTGAAGACAGGGGAGCCAAAAACATTCAGTACTTC.

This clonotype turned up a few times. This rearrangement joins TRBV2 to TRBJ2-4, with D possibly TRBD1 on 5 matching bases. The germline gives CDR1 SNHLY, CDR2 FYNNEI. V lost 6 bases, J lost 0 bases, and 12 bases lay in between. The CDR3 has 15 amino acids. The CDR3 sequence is CASRPQALAKNIQYF. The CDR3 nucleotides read TGTGCCAGCAGGCCACAGGCTCTAGCCAAAAACATTCAGTACTTC.

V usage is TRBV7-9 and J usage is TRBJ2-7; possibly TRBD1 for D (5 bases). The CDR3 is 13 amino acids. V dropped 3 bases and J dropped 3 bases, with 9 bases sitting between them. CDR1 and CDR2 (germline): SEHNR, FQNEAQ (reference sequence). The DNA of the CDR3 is TGTGCCAGCAGCTTTGCAGGGATCTACGAGCAGTACTTC. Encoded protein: CASSFAGIYEQYF.

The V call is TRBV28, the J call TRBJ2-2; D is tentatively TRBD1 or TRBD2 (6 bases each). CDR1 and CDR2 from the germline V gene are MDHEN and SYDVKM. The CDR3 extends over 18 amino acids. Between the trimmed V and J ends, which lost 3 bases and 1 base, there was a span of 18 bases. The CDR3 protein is CASSFLGTGQLNTGELFF. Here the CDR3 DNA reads TGTGCCAGCAGTTTTCTTGGGACTGGACAGTTGAACACCGGGGAGCTGTTTTTT.

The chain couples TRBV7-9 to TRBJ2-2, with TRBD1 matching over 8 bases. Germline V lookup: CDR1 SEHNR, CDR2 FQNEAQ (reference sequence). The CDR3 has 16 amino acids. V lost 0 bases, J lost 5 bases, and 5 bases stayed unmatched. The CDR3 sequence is CASSLAVQGVTGELFF. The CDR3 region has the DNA TGTGCCAGCAGCTTAGCGGTACAGGGGGTGACCGGGGAGCTGTTTTTT.